Given below is one T cell receptor beta chain in context. The antigen is not known. The data stem from a study of cytomegalovirus exposure and HLA in healthy donors. Findings and limits, study-wide: Previous analysis showed most TCR beta V segments were productive about 90% or about 30% of the time. CMV serostatus stood as the only immune exposure information on hand.

Primers: 60 Vbeta forward and 13 Jbeta reverse. Method: immunoSEQ multiplex PCR; TCRdb's copy keeps in-frame clones and lacks some. The sample has around 53,000 clones, roughly four fifths seen once; the top ten hold around 2.8%. The trim removed 4 bases at V and 10 bases at J, leaving 9 bases unmatched. The CDR3 is 15 residues long. Germline V gives CDR1 SGHDT, CDR2 YYEEEE. This TCR was sampled from a man aged 50 or older in good health and CMV-seronegative. The specimen was PBMCs. The V gene is TRBV5-6, the J gene TRBJ2-1; 12 bases agree with TRBD2. CDR3 nucleotide sequence: TGTGCCAGCAGCCCCCTAGCGGGGGGGCGGTGGGAGCAGTTCTTC. It is translated as CASSPLAGGRWEQFF.